This T cell receptor beta chain was identified in a study of cytomegalovirus exposure and HLA in healthy donors. Study information: Findings of an earlier analysis included some 120 million unique TCR beta sequences from 180 million or so T cells. Study observations and caveats: HLA allele associations emerged for 15,000 to 20,000 TCR beta sequences in a later analysis, at 0.05 false discovery rate.

The PCR contained 60 Vbeta and 13 Jbeta primers. Using immunoSEQ multiplex PCR, the repertoire was profiled, and TCRdb retains in-frame clones only, with some absent. The table lists about 120,000 clones, around 80% of them singletons, with roughly 10% in the top ten. V shed 6 bases and J shed 2 bases, with 10 bases lying between them. The CDR3 spans 13 residues. Germline values: CDR1 MNHNS, CDR2 SASEGT. Comment on this clone: The antigen is undetermined.

The TCR comes from a man aged 25-40 years in good health and CMV-seropositive. The sequencing sample was made of PBMCs. The genes are TRBV6-1 and TRBJ1-1; D is undetermined. The CDR3 region has the DNA TGTGCCAGCAGCGGCAGGACTAACACTGAAGCTTTCTTT. It yields the protein CASSGRTNTEAFF.